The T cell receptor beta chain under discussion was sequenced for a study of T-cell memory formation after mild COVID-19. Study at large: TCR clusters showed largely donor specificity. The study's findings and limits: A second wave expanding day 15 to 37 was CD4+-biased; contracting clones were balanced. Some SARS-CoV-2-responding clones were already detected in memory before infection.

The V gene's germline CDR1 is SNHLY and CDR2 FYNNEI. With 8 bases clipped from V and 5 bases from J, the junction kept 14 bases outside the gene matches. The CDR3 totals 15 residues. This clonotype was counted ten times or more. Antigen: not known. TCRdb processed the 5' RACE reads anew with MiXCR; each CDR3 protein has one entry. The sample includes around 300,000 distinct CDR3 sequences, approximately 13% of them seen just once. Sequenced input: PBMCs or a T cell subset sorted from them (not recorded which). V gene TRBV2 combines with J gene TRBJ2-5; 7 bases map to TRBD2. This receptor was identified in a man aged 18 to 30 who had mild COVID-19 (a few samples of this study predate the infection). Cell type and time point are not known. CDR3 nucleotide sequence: TGTGCCAGCCGTAAAGGGGCGGCCGGGGGGGAGACCCAGTACTTC. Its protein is CASRKGAAGGETQYF.